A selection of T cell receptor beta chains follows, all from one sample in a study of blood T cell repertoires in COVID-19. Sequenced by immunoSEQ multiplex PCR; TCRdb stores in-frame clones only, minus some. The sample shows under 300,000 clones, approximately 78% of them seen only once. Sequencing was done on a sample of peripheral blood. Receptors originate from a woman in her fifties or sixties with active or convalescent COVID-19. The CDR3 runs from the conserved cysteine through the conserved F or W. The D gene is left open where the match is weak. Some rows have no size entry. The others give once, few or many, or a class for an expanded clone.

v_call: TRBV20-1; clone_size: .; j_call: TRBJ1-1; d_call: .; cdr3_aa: CSAGAQAEAFF; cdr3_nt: TGCAGTGCTGGCGCCCAGGCTGAAGCTTTCTTT
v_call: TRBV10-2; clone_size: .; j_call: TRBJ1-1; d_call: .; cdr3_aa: CASSGGQGVTEAFF; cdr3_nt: TGCGCCAGCAGTGGGGGACAAGGGGTGACTGAAGCTTTCTTT
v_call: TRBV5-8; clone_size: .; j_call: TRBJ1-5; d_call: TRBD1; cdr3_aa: CASSPGQVYQPQHF; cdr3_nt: TGTGCCAGCAGCCCGGGACAGGTATATCAGCCCCAGCATTTT
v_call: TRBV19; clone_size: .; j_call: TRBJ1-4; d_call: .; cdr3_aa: CASSWGLKGKLFF; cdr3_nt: TGTGCCAGTAGTTGGGGGCTAAAGGGAAAACTGTTTTTT
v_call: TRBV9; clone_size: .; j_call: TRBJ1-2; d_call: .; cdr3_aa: CASSVGQGGGYGYTF; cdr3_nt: TGTGCCAGCAGCGTAGGTCAGGGAGGGGGCTATGGCTACACCTTC
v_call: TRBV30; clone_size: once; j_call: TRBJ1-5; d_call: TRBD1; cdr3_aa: CAWGGQGGGQPQHF; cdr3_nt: TGTGCCTGGGGTGGACAGGGAGGCGGTCAGCCCCAGCATTTT
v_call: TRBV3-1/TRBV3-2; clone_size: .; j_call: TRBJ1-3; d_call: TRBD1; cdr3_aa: CASSPRGYSGNTIYF; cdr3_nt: TGTGCCAGCAGCCCCAGGGGGTACTCTGGAAACACCATATATTTT
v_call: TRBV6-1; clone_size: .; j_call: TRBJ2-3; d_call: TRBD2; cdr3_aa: CASSAAGANGDTQYF; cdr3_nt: TGTGCCAGCAGCGCAGCGGGGGCCAACGGAGATACGCAGTATTTT
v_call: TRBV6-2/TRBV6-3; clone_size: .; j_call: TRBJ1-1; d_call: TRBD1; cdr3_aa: CASSRQGNTEAFF; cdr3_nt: TGTGCCAGCAGCAGACAGGGGAACACTGAAGCTTTCTTT
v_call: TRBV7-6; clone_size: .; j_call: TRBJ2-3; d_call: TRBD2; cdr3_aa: CASSWGGANTDTQYF; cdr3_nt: TGTGCCAGCAGCTGGGGGGGTGCCAACACAGATACGCAGTATTTT
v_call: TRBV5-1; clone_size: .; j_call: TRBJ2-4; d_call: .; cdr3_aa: CASSLPHGVAKNIQYF; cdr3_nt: TGCGCCAGCAGCTTGCCCCACGGGGTAGCCAAAAACATTCAGTACTTC
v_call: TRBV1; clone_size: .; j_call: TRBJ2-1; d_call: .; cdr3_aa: CTSSQRASGGFIYYNEQFF; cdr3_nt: TGCACCAGCAGCCAAAGGGCTAGCGGGGGATTTATTTATTACAATGAGCAGTTCTTC
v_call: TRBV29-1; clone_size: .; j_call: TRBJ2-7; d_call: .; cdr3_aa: CSVEDRGQVNYEQYF; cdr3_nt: TGCAGCGTTGAAGATAGAGGGCAGGTTAACTACGAGCAGTACTTC
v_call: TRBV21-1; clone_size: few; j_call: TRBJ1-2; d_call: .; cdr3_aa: CASRPTDYGYTF; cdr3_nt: TGTGCCAGCAGGCCCACAGATTATGGCTACACCTTC
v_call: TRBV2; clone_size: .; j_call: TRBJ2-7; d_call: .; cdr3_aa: CASSYSYEQYF; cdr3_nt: TGTGCCAGCAGTTACTCCTACGAGCAGTACTTC
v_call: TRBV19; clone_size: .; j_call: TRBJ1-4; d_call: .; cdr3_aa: CASRGEGIALATNEKLFF; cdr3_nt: TGTGCCAGCAGAGGGGAGGGAATTGCTCTTGCAACTAATGAAAAACTGTTTTTT
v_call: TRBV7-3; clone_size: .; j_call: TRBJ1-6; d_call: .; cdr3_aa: CASSPRARGYNSPLHF; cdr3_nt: TGTGCCAGCAGCCCCCGGGCTAGAGGGTATAATTCACCCCTCCACTTT
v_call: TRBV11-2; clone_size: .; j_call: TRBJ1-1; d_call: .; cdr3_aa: CASSPPHRGTEAFF; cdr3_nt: TGTGCCAGCAGCCCCCCCCACCGGGGCACTGAAGCTTTCTTT
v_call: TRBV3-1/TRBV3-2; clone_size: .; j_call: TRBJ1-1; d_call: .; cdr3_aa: CASSRGRNTEAFF; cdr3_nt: TGTGCCAGCAGCCGGGGCCGGAACACTGAAGCTTTCTTT
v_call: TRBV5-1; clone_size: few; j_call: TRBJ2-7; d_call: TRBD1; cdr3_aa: CASSLEGTGTYEQYF; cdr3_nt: TGCGCCAGCAGCTTGGAAGGGACAGGGACCTACGAGCAGTACTTC
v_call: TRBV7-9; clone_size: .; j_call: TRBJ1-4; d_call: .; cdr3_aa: CAGSDGQHYEKLFF; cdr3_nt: TGTGCCGGCTCCGATGGACAGCATTATGAAAAACTGTTTTTT
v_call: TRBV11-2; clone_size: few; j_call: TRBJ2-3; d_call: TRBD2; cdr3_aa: CASSSGGSPDTQYF; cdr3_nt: TGTGCCAGCAGCTCCGGGGGGTCCCCAGATACGCAGTATTTT